This entry lists 5 T cell receptor beta chains sequenced from one sample in a study of CD8 T cells in Susac syndrome. RNA in amounts of roughly 0.5 to 1 ug was reverse transcribed with random hexamers. Each CDR3 protein is one row after TCRdb ran MiXCR on the immunoSEQ multiplex PCR reads. The repertoire includes roughly 400,000 distinct CDR3 sequences, approximately 89% of them detected once, and about 0.12% sits in the top ten. Sequences were obtained from CD8+ T cells from PBMCs. These receptors all stem from a human donor with multiple sclerosis.

The V gene is TRBV3-1, the J gene TRBJ1-4; a possible D gene is TRBD1 (6 bases). V shed 6 bases and J shed 4 bases, with 9 bases lying between them. Germline V gene sequence: CDR1 LGHDT, CDR2 YNNKEL (reference sequence). This CDR3 comprises 13 residues. The CDR3 loop reads CASRGQLNEKLFF. As DNA, the CDR3 is TGTGCCAGCAGAGGACAGCTTAATGAAAAACTGTTTTTT.

The gene calls are TRBV12-3 or TRBV12-4 and TRBJ2-5, with D uncertain. The length of the CDR3 is 13 residues. V gave up 2 bases and J gave up 5 bases, with 9 bases separating them. In nucleotides, the CDR3 is TGTGCCAGCAGTTTATCCACCACCGAGACCCAGTACTTC. Translating it yields CASSLSTTETQYF.

The CDR3 loop reads CAWSREGSLGNEQFF. The CDR3 bases are TGTGCCTGGAGCCGGGAGGGGTCTTTGGGCAATGAGCAGTTCTTC. The chain combines TRBV30 with TRBJ2-1; the match to TRBD2 covers 8 bases. With V trimmed by 3 bases and J by 6 bases, 10 bases remained unmatched. CDR3 length: 15 residues. Germline assignment: CDR1 GTSNPN and CDR2 SVGIG (reference sequence). The full variable domain, with the rest looked up from reference TRBV30 and TRBJ2-1, is SQTIHQWPATLVQPVGSPLSLECTVEGTSNPNLYWYRQAAGRGLQLLFYSVGIGQISSEVPQNLSASRPQDRQFILSSKKLLLSDSGFYLCAWSREGSLGNEQFFGPGTRLTVL.

CDR3 nucleotides: TGTGCCATCAGGGAGGGGGAGAGGGGCTACAATGAGCAGTTCTTC. Translation: CAIREGERGYNEQFF. The chain carries TRBV10-3 and TRBJ2-1; possibly TRBD1 or TRBD2 for D (6 bases each). The germline gives CDR1 ENHRY, CDR2 SYGVKD. Between the trimmed V and J ends, which lost 6 bases and 3 bases, there was a span of 15 bases. The CDR3 sequence is 15 residues long.

V gene TRBV27 combines with J gene TRBJ2-1; 8 bases fit TRBD2. The length of the CDR3 is 17 residues. Germline V gives CDR1 MNHEY, CDR2 SMNVEV (reference sequence). V trimming: 6 bases; J trimming: 8 bases; junction bases outside the gene matches: 18. The CDR3 protein is CASRLKGFGLANDEQFF. CDR3 coding DNA: TGTGCCAGCAGACTAAAGGGTTTCGGACTAGCAAACGATGAGCAGTTCTTC.